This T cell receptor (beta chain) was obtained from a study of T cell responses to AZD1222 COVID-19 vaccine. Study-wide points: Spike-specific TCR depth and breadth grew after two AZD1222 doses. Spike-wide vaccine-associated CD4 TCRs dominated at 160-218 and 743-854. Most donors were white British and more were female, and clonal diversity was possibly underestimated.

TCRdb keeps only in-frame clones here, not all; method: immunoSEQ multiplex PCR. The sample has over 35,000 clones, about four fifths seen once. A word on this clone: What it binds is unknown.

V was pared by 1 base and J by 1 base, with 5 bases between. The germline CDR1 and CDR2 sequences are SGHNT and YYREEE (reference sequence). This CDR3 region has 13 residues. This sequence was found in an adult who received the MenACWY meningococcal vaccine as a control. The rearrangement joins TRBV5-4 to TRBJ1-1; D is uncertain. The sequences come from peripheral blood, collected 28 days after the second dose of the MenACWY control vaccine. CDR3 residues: CASSLTANTEAFF. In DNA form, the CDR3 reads TGTGCCAGCAGCTTGACAGCGAACACTGAAGCTTTCTTT.